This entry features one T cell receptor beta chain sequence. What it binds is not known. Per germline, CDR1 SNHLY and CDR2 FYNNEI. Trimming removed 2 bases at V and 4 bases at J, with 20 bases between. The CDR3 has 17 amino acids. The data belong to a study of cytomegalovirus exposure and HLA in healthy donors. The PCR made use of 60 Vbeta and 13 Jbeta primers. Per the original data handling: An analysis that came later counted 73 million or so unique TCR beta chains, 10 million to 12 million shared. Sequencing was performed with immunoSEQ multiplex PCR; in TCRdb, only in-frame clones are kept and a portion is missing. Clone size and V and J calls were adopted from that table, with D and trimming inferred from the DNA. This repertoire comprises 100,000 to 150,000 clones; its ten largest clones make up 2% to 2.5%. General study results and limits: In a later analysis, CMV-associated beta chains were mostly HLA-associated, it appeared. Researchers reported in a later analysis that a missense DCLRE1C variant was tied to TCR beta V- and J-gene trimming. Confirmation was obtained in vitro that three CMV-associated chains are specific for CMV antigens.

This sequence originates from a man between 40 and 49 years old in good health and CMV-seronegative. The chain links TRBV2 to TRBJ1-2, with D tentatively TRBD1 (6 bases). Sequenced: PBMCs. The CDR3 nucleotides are TGTGCCAGCAGTGAAACGTATGTCGGCAGGGGTTCCTATGGCTACACCTTC. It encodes CASSETYVGRGSYGYTF.